The TCR beta chain described here comes from a study of identifying expanded T cells in peripheral blood. The V and J ends lost 6 bases and 9 bases, in that order; junction bases with no gene match: 19. Germline V lookup: CDR1 MDHEN, CDR2 SYDVKM. This CDR3 has 16 residues. Sequenced by immunoSEQ multiplex PCR; TCRdb stores in-frame clones only, minus some. The data contain approximately 58,000 clones, roughly 90% of them singletons. The receptor was derived from a person between 18 and 75 years old in good health. The genes are TRBV28 and TRBJ2-5; 7 bases are shared with TRBD1. Sequencing used blood. The CDR3 spells CASRPTLLGAQGAQYF. The CDR3 bases are TGTGCCAGCAGGCCCACTCTACTAGGGGCCCAGGGGGCCCAGTACTTC.